Following are 14 T cell receptor beta chains from one sample sequenced in a study of blood T cell repertoires in COVID-19. Assay used: immunoSEQ multiplex PCR; TCRdb lists only in-frame clones, some missing. The repertoire includes 330,000 or so clones, 70% to 90% of them detected once, and roughly 2% sits in the top ten. Input material: PBMCs or T cells enriched from blood (not recorded which). The receptors come from a man aged 40-55 years in a cohort exposed to, infected with or recovered from COVID-19 (not recorded which).

The rearrangement joins TRBV29-1 to TRBJ1-2; TRBD1 agrees at 8 bases. The J segment lost 8 bases and the V segment lost 3 bases, leaving 2 bases of the junction unmatched. The CDR3 is 11 amino acids. From germline, CDR1 is SQVTM and CDR2 ANQGSEA. The CDR3 here is CSVEDRAGYTF. CDR3 bases: TGCAGCGTTGAGGACAGGGCCGGCTACACCTTC.

The rearrangement uses TRBV12-5 and TRBJ1-5, with D unresolved. The CDR3 loop spans 14 amino acids. Germline-derived CDR1 and CDR2 are LGHNT and FRNRAP. With 7 bases removed from V and 7 bases from J, the gap between germline ends came to 17 bases. The CDR3 spells CASAQQAGGQPQHF. The CDR3 DNA is TGTGCTAGTGCTCAGCAGGCGGGCGGACAGCCCCAGCATTTT.

The V and J genes are TRBV2 and TRBJ2-2; a possible D gene is TRBD1 (7 bases). V shed 6 bases and J shed 2 bases, with 16 bases lying between them. Germline CDR1 and CDR2: SNHLY and FYNNEI. The CDR3 is made up of 16 amino acids. The CDR3 DNA sequence: TGTGCCAGCAGAGCCAGGGGGGAGAGTAACACCGGGGAGCTGTTTTTT. Protein product: CASRARGESNTGELFF. Combining the CDR3 with reference TRBV2 and TRBJ2-2 gives the whole variable domain EPEVTQTPSHQVTQMGQEVILRCVPISNHLYFYWYRQILGQKVEFLVSFYNNEISEKSEIFDDQFSVERPDGSNFTLKIRSTKLEDSAMYFCASRARGESNTGELFFGEGSRLTVL.

The V gene is TRBV3-1 (or the pseudogene TRBV3-2), the J gene TRBJ2-7; TRBD1 might be the D (6 bases). V lost 5 bases, J lost 5 bases, and 13 bases lay in between. CDR3 size: 13 residues. Germline V gene lookup returns CDR1 LGHDT and CDR2 YNNKEL (reference sequence). The CDR3 sequence is CASSNARGHEQYF. The CDR3 DNA is TGTGCCAGCAGCAACGCCAGGGGCCACGAGCAGTACTTC.

This rearrangement joins TRBV19 to TRBJ2-1, with D tentatively TRBD2 (5 bases). The CDR3 length is 15 residues. Trimming removed 6 bases at V and 0 bases at J, with 12 bases between. Per the germline V gene, CDR1 is LNHDA and CDR2 is SQIVND (reference sequence). The chain's CDR3 is CASSNLAHSYNEQFF. As DNA, the CDR3 is TGTGCCAGTAGCAATCTAGCACACTCCTACAATGAGCAGTTCTTC.

The gene calls are TRBV7-2 and TRBJ2-1, with unresolved D. Trimming cost V 3 bases and J 0 bases, with 9 bases left between them. The CDR3 has 15 residues. CDR1 SGHTA and CDR2 FQGNSA come from the germline V gene. This CDR3 reads CASSFIDSSYNEQFF. DNA for the CDR3: TGTGCCAGCAGCTTTATCGATAGCTCCTACAATGAGCAGTTCTTC. The whole variable domain, filled in from reference TRBV7-2 and TRBJ2-1, reads GAGVSQSPSNKVTEKGKDVELRCDPISGHTALYWYRQSLGQGLEFLIYFQGNSAPDKSGLPSDRFSAERTGGSVSTLTIQRTQQEDSAVYLCASSFIDSSYNEQFFGPGTRLTVL.

The chain links TRBV5-1 to TRBJ2-1; TRBD2 matches 10 bases. Germline CDR1 SGHRS, CDR2 YFSETQ. The CDR3 is 18 residues long. V lost 0 bases to trimming and J lost 8 bases; unmatched junction nucleotides: 14. CDR3 DNA sequence: TGCGCCAGCAGCTTGGGATGGACCGGGACTAGCGAGTTCCATGAGCAGTTCTTC. As protein: CASSLGWTGTSEFHEQFF.

This chain links TRBV13 with TRBJ2-3; TRBD2 matches at 10 bases. CDR3 length: 16 residues. V shed 5 bases and J 4 bases; nucleotides not matched to a gene: 9. Per germline, CDR1 PRHDT and CDR2 FYEKMQ (reference sequence). CDR3 DNA sequence: TGTGCCAGCAGCCCCTCCCTAGCGGGAGTTGCAGATACGCAGTATTTT. Translated, it gives CASSPSLAGVADTQYF.

The sample holds a few counts of this clone. This sample also contains other DNA sequences that code for the same CDR3. This chain uses TRBV5-1 with TRBJ1-2; D uncertain. Trimming shortened V by 0 bases and J by 2 bases, and 5 bases separated the two germline ends. Germline V gene data show CDR1 as SGHRS and CDR2 as YFSETQ. The CDR3 contains 13 residues. The CDR3 DNA reads TGCGCCAGCAGCTTGGACAGAAACTATGGCTACACCTTC. Its protein product is CASSLDRNYGYTF.

The V gene is TRBV30, the J gene TRBJ2-1; 12 nucleotides agree with TRBD2. Germline V gene data show CDR1 as GTSNPN and CDR2 as SVGIG (reference sequence). CDR3 length: 13 residues. The ends lost 4 bases at V and 11 bases at J; junction bases unmatched: 6. The CDR3 loop is CAWTSGRAVKQFF. Here the CDR3 DNA reads TGTGCCTGGACTAGCGGGAGGGCCGTGAAGCAGTTCTTC.

The chain links TRBV7-2 to TRBJ2-7; possibly TRBD2 for D (6 bases). The CDR3 covers 15 residues. Germline V CDR1 and CDR2: SGHTA, FQGNSA. Between the trimmed V and J ends, which lost 5 bases and 9 bases, there was a span of 23 bases. CDR3: CASSHNYREPFRQYF. CDR3 nucleotide sequence: TGTGCCAGCAGCCACAACTACCGGGAGCCGTTCAGGCAGTACTTC.

This chain joins TRBV12-5 and TRBJ2-7; 7 bases map to TRBD2. Germline V gene sequence: CDR1 LGHNT, CDR2 FRNRAP. The CDR3 spans 15 residues. The V segment lost 1 base and the J segment 0 bases; nucleotides outside the gene matches: 3. CDR3 residues: CASGLGLANSYEQYF. DNA of the CDR3: TGTGCTAGTGGTTTGGGACTAGCAAACTCCTACGAGCAGTACTTC.

V is TRBV28 and J is TRBJ1-5; TRBD1 matches 7 bases. The junction had 7 bases not matched to a gene; V was cut back by 5 bases and J by 0 bases. Germline CDR1 and CDR2: MDHEN and SYDVKM. This CDR3 contains 16 residues. CDR3 in amino acids: CASSPRGQYSNQPQHF. The CDR3 DNA is TGTGCCAGCAGTCCCCGGGGACAGTATAGCAATCAGCCCCAGCATTTT.

As concerns this clone: Other DNA sequences from this sample encode an identical CDR3 as well. V usage is TRBV5-1 and J usage is TRBJ2-1; TRBD2 agrees at 7 bases. CDR3 size: 15 residues. Germline CDR1 and CDR2: SGHRS and YFSETQ. Trimming removed 0 bases from V and 1 base from J; junction bases left unmatched: 1. CDR3 sequence reads: CASSLGGSSYNEQFF. CDR3 coding DNA: TGCGCCAGCAGCTTGGGCGGGAGTTCCTACAATGAGCAGTTCTTC.